This T cell receptor (beta chain) was observed in a study of CD8+ T cells in alopecia areata. Overall study findings and caveats: Scalp specimens additionally yield sequences from normal skin's resident alphabeta T cells.

This CDR3 spans 14 amino acids. CDR1 and CDR2 from the germline V gene are FNHDT and SITEND (reference sequence). V lost 2 bases to trimming and J lost 8 bases, with 11 bases between them. Reverse transcribed after extraction, RNA yielded cDNA as the sequencing template. This table comes from immunoSEQ multiplex PCR, and its TCRdb copy is limited to in-frame clones, with some not included. Singletons are absent from the sample, which has around 20,000 clones. Remarks on this clone: Its antigen is not identified. The translated DNA and TCRdb's protein are not identical at residue 11; the protein here was translated from the DNA. Gene and germline names: mouse. The read gets to within 3 residues of the CDR3 end, and the germline J gene fills in the rest.

A sort of pooled cutaneous lymph node cells used CD4, CD8alpha, NKG2D, NKG2ACE and other stains. Sequencing used CD8+ T cells sorted from a lymph node. The V and J genes are TRBV19 and TRBJ1-6; tentatively, D is TRBD1 (5 bases). TRBJ1-6 is an ORF; its function is uncertain. The receptor was derived from a C3H/HeJ mouse with alopecia areata. For the strain, the MHC haplotype given is H2-k. CDR3 region: CASSMRGEDSPLYF. The CDR3 DNA, read in part, is TGTGCCAGCAGTATGCGAGGGGAAGATTCGCCC.